The 16 T cell receptor beta chains listed next were all sequenced from one sample in a study of T cells in Graves' hyperthyroidism and ophthalmopathy. Regions amplified from RNA transcripts were the TCR beta CDR3 regions. HTBI primers were the set used in a first-round RT-PCR of the TCR CDR3. Each CDR3 protein gets one entry after TCRdb re-called the multiplex PCR reads with MiXCR. There are around 25,000 distinct CDR3 sequences in the sample; under 55% occur only once, and roughly 26% lies in the top ten. Sequencing used blood. Receptor source: a woman aged 40 to 50 with Graves' hyperthyroidism that later progressed to Graves' ophthalmopathy.

This rearrangement joins TRBV19 to TRBJ1-2, with D tentatively TRBD1 (6 bases). Germline V gives CDR1 LNHDA, CDR2 SQIVND (reference sequence). This CDR3 spans 14 amino acids. V was pared by 9 bases and J by 4 bases, with 18 bases between. This CDR3 is CASRGQGLIYGYTF. The CDR3 region has the DNA TGTGCCAGCCGCGGGCAGGGGCTTATCTATGGCTACACCTTC.

This clonotype appeared many times. This chain uses TRBV6-4 with TRBJ2-2; D gene ambiguous. Germline V CDR1 and CDR2: MRHNA, SNTAGT. Trimming pared 2 bases from V and 3 bases from J, leaving 4 bases between. The CDR3 length is 13 residues. Here the CDR3 DNA reads TGTGCCAGCAGTGACAGGGACACCGGGGAGCTGTTTTTT. Amino acids: CASSDRDTGELFF.

This clonotype rates as medium-sized. The chain is built from TRBV20-1 and TRBJ2-1, with D unresolved. Germline lookup yields CDR1 DFQATT and CDR2 SNEGSKA (reference sequence). This CDR3 spans 11 amino acids. V lost 6 bases, J lost 7 bases, and 10 bases lay in between. The CDR3: CSASGGNEQFF. CDR3 DNA: TGCAGTGCCTCCGGCGGAAATGAGCAGTTCTTC.

About this clonotype itself: The missing conserved phenylalanine or tryptophan at the end of this CDR3 makes a read error likely. J is TRBJ2-3 and V is TRBV6-4, with a tentative D call TRBD1 (5 bases). The CDR3 length is 13 residues. Germline V gene lookup returns CDR1 MRHNA and CDR2 SNTAGT. CDR3 loop: CACSRTDTGTQYS. CDR3 DNA: TGTGCCTGCAGTCGGACGGACACAGGTACGCAGTATTCT.

This clonotype rates as medium-sized. The rearrangement links TRBV20-1 to TRBJ1-2; the D is unclear. V lost 7 bases, J lost 7 bases, and 16 bases lay in between. The CDR3 is 12 residues long. Germline-derived CDR1 and CDR2 are DFQATT and SNEGSKA (reference sequence). CDR3 nucleotides: TGCAGTGTTCAGGTGGGAACGGGTGGCTACACCTTC. This sequence encodes CSVQVGTGGYTF.

The chain employs TRBV6-1 and TRBJ2-1; TRBD1 is a possible D gene (6 bases). CDR1 and CDR2 from the germline V gene are MNHNS and SASEGT. This CDR3 region has 11 residues. Trimming cost V 9 bases and J 9 bases, with 12 bases left between them. This CDR3 reads CASSQGREQFF. In DNA, the CDR3 is TGTGCCAGTTCTCAGGGGCGTGAGCAGTTCTTC.

This chain connects TRBV2 to TRBJ1-2; D is possibly TRBD1 (6 bases). This CDR3 has 13 residues. CDR1 is SNHLY, CDR2 FYNNEI, per germline. Trimming took off 7 bases at V and 2 bases at J, with 11 bases between the two ends. CDR3 coding DNA: TGTGCCAGCACCGGGGGCGGAAACTATGGCTACACCTTC. It codes for CASTGGGNYGYTF.

This clonotype ranks as medium-sized. V gene TRBV29-1 combines with J gene TRBJ2-5; D is uncertain. The V end was cut by 0 bases, the J end by 5 bases, with 4 bases between. The CDR3 covers 11 residues. Per the germline V gene, CDR1 is SQVTM and CDR2 is ANQGSEA. The CDR3, as DNA: TGCAGCGTTGAAGAATCGGAGACCCAGTACTTC. Protein: CSVEESETQYF.

This chain connects TRBV5-4 to TRBJ1-2; no definite D call. Germline CDR1 reads SGHNT; CDR2 reads YYREEE (reference sequence). Trimming removed 0 bases from V and 2 bases from J, with 11 bases in between. This CDR3 comprises 15 residues. This chain's CDR3 is CASSLETQGNYGYTF. The DNA for the CDR3 is TGTGCCAGCAGCTTGGAGACACAAGGAAACTATGGCTACACCTTC. Filled out from reference TRBV5-4 and TRBJ1-2, the complete variable domain reads ETGVTQSPTHLIKTRGQQVTLRCSSQSGHNTVSWYQQALGQGPQFIFQYYREEENGRGNFPPRFSGLQFPNYSSELNVNALELDDSALYLCASSLETQGNYGYTFGSGTRLTVV.

This sequence joins TRBV12-3 or TRBV12-4 and TRBJ1-5, with 8 bases matching TRBD1. This CDR3 has 15 amino acids. The ends lost 3 bases at V and 7 bases at J; junction bases unmatched: 8. The CDR3 spells CASSFTGQGAQPQHF. In DNA form, the CDR3 reads TGTGCCAGCAGTTTCACCGGCCAGGGGGCGCAGCCCCAGCATTTT.

Concerning this clonotype: At one end the junction does not follow the germline gene, possibly because of a read error. The rearrangement uses TRBV15 and TRBJ1-1; no definite D call. This CDR3 comprises 14 residues. Germline lookup yields CDR1 LNHNV and CDR2 YYDKDF (reference sequence). This CDR3 reads CATSRDLRNAEALF. CDR3 nucleotides: TGTGCCACTAGCAGAGATCTAAGGAACGCTGAAGCTTTGTTT.

This clonotype has a handful of counts. The chain couples TRBV19 to TRBJ1-2; 7 positions match TRBD1. Germline V gene data show CDR1 as LNHDA and CDR2 as SQIVND (reference sequence). This CDR3 is 13 amino acids long. J lost 2 bases, V lost 4 bases, and 1 base had no gene match. In DNA, the CDR3 is TGTGCCAGTAGTACGACAGGGAACTATGGCTACACCTTC. Residues: CASSTTGNYGYTF.

In the case of this clonotype: The DNA is left out, because the CDR3 cannot be placed on it with certainty; the CDR3 is given as TCRdb lists it. The J gene is TRBJ2-2, the V gene TRBV9; the table's D call of TRBD1 was not tested on the DNA. The CDR3 sequence runs 24 residues, both termini included. Germline lookup yields CDR1 SGDLS and CDR2 YYNGEE. The CDR3 loop reads CASSARDSHSGANVLTFGAGELFF.

The rearrangement uses TRBV29-1 and TRBJ1-1, with D possibly TRBD1 on 5 matching bases. Trimming pared 1 base from V and 4 bases from J, leaving 10 bases between. This CDR3 contains 13 residues. CDR1 is SQVTM, CDR2 ANQGSEA, per germline. The CDR3 DNA follows: TGCAGCGTTGAAGGAGGGGAAGTCACTGAAGCTTTCTTT. Translating gives CSVEGGEVTEAFF.

This clonotype was recorded many times. The chain's CDR3 is CASGRRGTYNEQFF. The CDR3 coding sequence is TGTGCCAGCGGACGGAGGGGCACCTACAATGAGCAGTTCTTC. J is TRBJ2-1 and V is TRBV6-1, with D possibly TRBD2 on 6 matching bases. V lost 8 bases and J lost 2, with 13 bases in between. This CDR3 spans 14 amino acids. Germline values: CDR1 MNHNS, CDR2 SASEGT.

In this sample, this clonotype turned up many times. V usage is TRBV5-6 and J usage is TRBJ1-5, with D unclear. This CDR3 has 16 amino acids. The germline V gene has CDR1 SGHDT and CDR2 YYEEEE. V lost 0 bases to trimming and J lost 6 bases, with 16 bases between them. CDR3 coding DNA: TGTGCCAGCAGCTTGGGAGGGCAGACGGGAGGTCAGCCCCAGCATTTT. Its translation: CASSLGGQTGGQPQHF.